This TCR beta chain was recorded in a study of T cell responses to AZD1222 COVID-19 vaccine. There are 14 residues in the CDR3. V was cut by 0 bases and J by 7 bases, with 15 bases left in between. CDR1 is GTSNPN, CDR2 SVGIG, per germline (reference sequence). The data were produced by immunoSEQ multiplex PCR, yet TCRdb's version contains in-frame clones alone and is incomplete. Found here are some 150,000 clones, 89% of them singletons; the top ten hold about 4.5%. Source: peripheral blood, taken on day 0 of AZD1222 vaccination. This clonotype was obtained from an adult in good health. The chain carries TRBV30 and TRBJ1-1, with TRBD1 as a possible D gene (5 bases). Here the CDR3 DNA reads TGTGCCTGGAGTGTAGGAACGTTCGGGGGTGAAGCTTTCTTT. Translated, it gives CAWSVGTFGGEAFF.